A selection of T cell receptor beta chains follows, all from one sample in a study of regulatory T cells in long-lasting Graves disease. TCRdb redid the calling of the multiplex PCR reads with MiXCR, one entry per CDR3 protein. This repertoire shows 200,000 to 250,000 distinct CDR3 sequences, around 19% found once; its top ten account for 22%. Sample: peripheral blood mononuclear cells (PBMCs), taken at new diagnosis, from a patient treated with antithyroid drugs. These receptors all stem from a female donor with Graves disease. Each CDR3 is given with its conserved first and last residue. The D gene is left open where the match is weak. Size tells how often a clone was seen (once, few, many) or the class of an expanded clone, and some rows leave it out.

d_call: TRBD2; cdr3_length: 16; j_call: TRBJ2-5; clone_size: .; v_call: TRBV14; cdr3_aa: CASSRGTSGRGETQYF; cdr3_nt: TGTGCCAGCAGCCGAGGGACTAGCGGGAGGGGAGAGACCCAGTACTTC
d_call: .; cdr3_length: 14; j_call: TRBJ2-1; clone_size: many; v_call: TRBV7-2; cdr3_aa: CASSLATGWETQHF; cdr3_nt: TGTGCCAGCAGCTTGGCTACGGGTTGGGAGACCCAGCACTTC
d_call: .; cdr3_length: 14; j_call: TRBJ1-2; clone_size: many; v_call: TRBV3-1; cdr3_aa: CASSQSLGLYGYTF; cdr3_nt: TGTGCCAGCAGCCAGTCCTTAGGGTTATATGGCTACACCTTC
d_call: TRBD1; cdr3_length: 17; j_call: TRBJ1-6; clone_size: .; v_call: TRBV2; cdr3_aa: CASSMGQGLGRDSPLHF; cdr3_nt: TGTGCCAGCAGCATGGGACAGGGCCTAGGTCGTGATTCACCCCTCCACTTT
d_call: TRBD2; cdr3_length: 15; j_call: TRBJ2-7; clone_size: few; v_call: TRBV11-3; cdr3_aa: CASSLISGSSYEQYF; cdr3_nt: TGTGCCAGCAGCTTAATAAGCGGGAGCTCCTACGAGCAGTACTTC
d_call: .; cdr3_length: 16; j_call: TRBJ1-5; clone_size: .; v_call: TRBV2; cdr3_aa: CACSYGQGSGNQPQHF; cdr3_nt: TGTGCCTGCAGTTACGGCCAGGGGAGTGGCAATCAGCCCCAGCATTTT
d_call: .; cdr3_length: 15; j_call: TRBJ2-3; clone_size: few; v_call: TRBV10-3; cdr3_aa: CAISERHTSTDTQYF; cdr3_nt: TGTGCCATCAGTGAACGGCACACGAGCACAGATACGCAGTATTTT
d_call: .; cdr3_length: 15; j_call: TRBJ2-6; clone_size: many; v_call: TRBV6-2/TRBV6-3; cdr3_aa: CASRRASSGANVLTF; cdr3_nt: TGTGCCAGCAGAAGGGCATCTTCTGGGGCCAACGTCCTGACTTTC
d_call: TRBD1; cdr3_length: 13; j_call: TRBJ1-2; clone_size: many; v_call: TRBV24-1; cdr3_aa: CATSDPGGYGYTF; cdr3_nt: TGTGCCACCAGTGATCCAGGGGGCTATGGCTACACCTTC
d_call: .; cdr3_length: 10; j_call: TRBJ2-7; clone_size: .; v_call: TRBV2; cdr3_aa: CASSGRVQYF; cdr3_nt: TGTGCCAGCAGTGGCCGGGTGCAGTACTTC
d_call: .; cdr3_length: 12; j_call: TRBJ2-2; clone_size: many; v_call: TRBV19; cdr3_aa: CASSTGGGELFF; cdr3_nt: TGTGCCAGTAGTACGGGCGGCGGGGAGCTGTTTTTT
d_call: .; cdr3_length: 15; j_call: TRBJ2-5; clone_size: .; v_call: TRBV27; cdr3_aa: CASSPGAGLQETQYF; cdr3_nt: TGTGCCAGCAGCCCAGGGGCAGGTCTGCAAGAGACCCAGTACTTC
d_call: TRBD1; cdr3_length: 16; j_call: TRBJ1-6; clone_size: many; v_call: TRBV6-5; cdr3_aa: CASSYSKQGANSPLHF; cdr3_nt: TGTGCCAGCAGTTACTCAAAACAGGGGGCAAATTCACCCCTCCACTTT
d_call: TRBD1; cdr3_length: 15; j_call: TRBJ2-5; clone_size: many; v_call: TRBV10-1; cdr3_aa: CASSALDRGHETQYF; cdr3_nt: TGCGCCAGCAGTGCCTTGGACAGGGGGCACGAGACCCAGTACTTC
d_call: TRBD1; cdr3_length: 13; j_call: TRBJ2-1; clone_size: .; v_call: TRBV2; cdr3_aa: CASSVDRGNEQFF; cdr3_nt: TGTGCCAGCAGTGTTGACAGGGGCAATGAGCAGTTCTTC
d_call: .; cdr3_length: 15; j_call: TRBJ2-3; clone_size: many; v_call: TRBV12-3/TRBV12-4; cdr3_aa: CASSPLTGSRDTQYF; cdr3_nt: TGTGCCAGCAGTCCATTGACAGGATCTCGAGATACGCAGTATTTT
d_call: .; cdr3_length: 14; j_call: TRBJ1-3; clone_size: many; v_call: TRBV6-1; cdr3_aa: CATKAKTTGNTIYF; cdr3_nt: TGTGCAACGAAGGCGAAGACTACTGGAAACACCATATATTTT
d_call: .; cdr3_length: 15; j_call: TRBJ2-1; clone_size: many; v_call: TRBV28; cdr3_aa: CASSLGSSSYNEQFF; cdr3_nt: TGTGCCAGCAGTTTGGGGTCAAGCTCCTACAATGAGCAGTTCTTC
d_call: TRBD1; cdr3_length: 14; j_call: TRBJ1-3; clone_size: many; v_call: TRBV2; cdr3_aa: CASSSTGAGNTIYF; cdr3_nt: TGTGCCAGCAGCTCCACAGGGGCTGGAAACACCATATATTTT
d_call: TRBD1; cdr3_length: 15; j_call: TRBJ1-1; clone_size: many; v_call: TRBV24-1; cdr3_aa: CATSFPGQGNTEAFF; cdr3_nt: TGTGCCACCAGTTTCCCCGGACAGGGGAACACTGAAGCTTTCTTT
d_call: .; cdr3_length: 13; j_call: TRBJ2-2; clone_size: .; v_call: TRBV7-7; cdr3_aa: CASSFTNTGELFF; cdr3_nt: TGTGCTAGCAGCTTCACAAACACCGGGGAGCTGTTTTTT